This T cell receptor (beta chain) was observed in a study of regulatory T cells in long-lasting Graves disease. Time point denoted: newly diagnosed GD, antithyroid drugs for less than 3 months. PBMC RNA served as the TCR library source. Sequencing libraries for TCR beta were prepared with iRepertoire HTBI primers and Arm-PCR of CDR3 regions. Via MiXCR, TCRdb re-called the multiplex PCR reads, giving one row per CDR3 protein. This table has 350,000 to 550,000 distinct CDR3 sequences, 15% appearing once. This clonotype occurred many times. Germline V gene sequence: CDR1 GTSNPN, CDR2 SVGIG (reference sequence). The CDR3 has 13 residues. Trimming cost V 5 bases and J 1 base, with 11 bases left between them. These data also formed part of another study, on T cells in Graves' hyperthyroidism and ophthalmopathy. As that study records: Across 18 months, stable Graves' hyperthyroidism was marked by no progression to ophthalmopathy. Most clonotypes expanded in the thyroid (above 0.001) were also present in blood.

Source: peripheral blood mononuclear cells (PBMCs), taken at new diagnosis, from a patient treated with antithyroid drugs. The V and J genes are TRBV30 and TRBJ1-1, with D possibly being TRBD1 (5 bases). The clonotype was recovered from a woman aged 25 to 39 with Graves disease. The CDR3 loop reads CAWQGWKNTEAFF. The CDR3 DNA reads TGTGCCTGGCAGGGATGGAAGAACACTGAAGCTTTCTTT.